This TCR beta chain comes out of a study of cytomegalovirus exposure and HLA in healthy donors. As for this clone: Its specificity is not known. Additional DNA sequences in this sample encode the identical CDR3.

The study, taken as a whole, reports: Several of the most significant clusters appeared, in a later analysis, to be linked to common viral pathogens. Later on, a genetic analysis was performed. It linked a missense variant in DCLRE1C with V- and J-gene trimming of TCR beta. An ancestry cluster, one associated with Asian ancestry, reportedly showed fewer N-insertions than the 666-donor mean in a later analysis. Later on, an analysis showed TCR association rates differing by HLA locus, with DRB1 the most and HLA-C the fewest.

13 Jbeta primers and 60 Vbeta primers were used for the PCR. This table comes from immunoSEQ multiplex PCR, and its TCRdb copy is limited to in-frame clones, with some not included. The sample holds under 100,000 clones, approximately 80% seen once. Germline lookup yields CDR1 SEHNR and CDR2 FQNEAQ (reference sequence). The ends lost 1 base at V and 6 bases at J; junction bases unmatched: 0. The CDR3 runs to 12 residues. The sample comprised PBMCs. The J gene is TRBJ2-7, the V gene TRBV7-9; 7 positions match TRBD1. The receptor's source is a human donor in good health. CDR3 region: CASSLDRGEQYF. CDR3 in DNA: TGTGCCAGCAGCTTAGACAGGGGCGAGCAGTACTTC.